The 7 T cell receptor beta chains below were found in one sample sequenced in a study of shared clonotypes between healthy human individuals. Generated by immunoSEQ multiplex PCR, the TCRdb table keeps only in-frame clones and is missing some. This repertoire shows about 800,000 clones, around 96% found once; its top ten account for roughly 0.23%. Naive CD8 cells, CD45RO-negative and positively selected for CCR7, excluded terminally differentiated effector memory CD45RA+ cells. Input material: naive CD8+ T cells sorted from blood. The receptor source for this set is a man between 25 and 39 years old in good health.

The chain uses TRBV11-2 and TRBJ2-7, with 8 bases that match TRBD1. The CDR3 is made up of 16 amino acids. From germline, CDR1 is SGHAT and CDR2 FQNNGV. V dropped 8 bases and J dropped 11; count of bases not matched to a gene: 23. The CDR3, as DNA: TGTGCCAGCGGAACATCGATGGCCGGGACAGGCAAGGTTAAGTACTTC. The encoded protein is CASGTSMAGTGKVKYF.

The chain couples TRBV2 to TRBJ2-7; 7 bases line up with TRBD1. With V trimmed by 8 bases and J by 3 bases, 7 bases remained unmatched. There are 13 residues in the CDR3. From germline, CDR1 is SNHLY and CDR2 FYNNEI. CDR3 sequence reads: CASRPRQGYEQYF. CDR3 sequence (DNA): TGTGCCAGCCGGCCGAGACAGGGCTACGAGCAGTACTTC.

This CDR3 is CSVEDERGPDTQYF. CDR3 sequence (DNA): TGCAGCGTTGAAGATGAGCGGGGCCCAGATACGCAGTATTTT. The rearrangement uses TRBV29-1 and TRBJ2-3; TRBD2 matches at 7 bases. Germline CDR1 and CDR2: SQVTM and ANQGSEA. The trim removed 0 bases at V and 4 bases at J, leaving 4 bases unmatched. The CDR3 is 14 amino acids.

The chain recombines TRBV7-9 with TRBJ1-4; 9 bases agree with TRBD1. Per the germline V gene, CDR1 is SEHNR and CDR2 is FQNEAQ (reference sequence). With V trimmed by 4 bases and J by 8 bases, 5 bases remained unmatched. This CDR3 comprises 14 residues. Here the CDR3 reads CASSSDRGREKLFF. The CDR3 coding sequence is TGTGCCAGCAGCTCAGACAGGGGGAGAGAAAAACTGTTTTTT.

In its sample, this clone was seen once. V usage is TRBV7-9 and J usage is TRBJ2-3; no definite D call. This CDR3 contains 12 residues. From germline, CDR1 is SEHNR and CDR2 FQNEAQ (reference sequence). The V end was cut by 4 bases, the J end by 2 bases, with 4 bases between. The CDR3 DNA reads TGTGCCAGCAGCTACTTCACAGATACGCAGTATTTT. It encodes CASSYFTDTQYF.

In nucleotides, the CDR3 is TGTGCCAGCAGCTTTCGTTCCTACGAGCAGTACTTC. Translating gives CASSFRSYEQYF. This sequence joins TRBV7-2 and TRBJ2-7; D ambiguous. V lost 3 bases and J 1 base, leaving 4 bases between the germline ends. The CDR3 is 12 amino acids. The V gene's germline CDR1 is SGHTA and CDR2 FQGNSA.

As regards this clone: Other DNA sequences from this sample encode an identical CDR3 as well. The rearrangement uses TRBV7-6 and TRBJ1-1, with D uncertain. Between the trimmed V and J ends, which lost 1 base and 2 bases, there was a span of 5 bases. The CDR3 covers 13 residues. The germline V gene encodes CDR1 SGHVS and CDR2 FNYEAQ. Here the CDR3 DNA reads TGTGCCAGCAGCTTAGAGGTTAACACTGAAGCTTTCTTT. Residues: CASSLEVNTEAFF.